Each of the 8 T cell receptor beta chains below was sequenced from the same sample in a study of blood T cell repertoires in COVID-19. Sequencing was performed with immunoSEQ multiplex PCR; in TCRdb, only in-frame clones are kept and a portion is missing. In the table there are 100,000 to 150,000 clones, less than 90% of which are singletons. Sequenced sample: PBMCs or T cells enriched from blood (not recorded which). Receptors originate from a woman aged 45-65 years who had recovered from COVID-19.

This chain links TRBV4-2 with TRBJ2-3, with TRBD2 identical over 8 bases. Germline CDR1 is LGHNA and CDR2 is YNFKEQ. The CDR3 is made up of 15 amino acids. The J segment lost 1 base and the V segment lost 2 bases, leaving 2 bases of the junction unmatched. CDR3 nucleotide sequence: TGTGCCAGCAGCCAACCGGGGGGGGGCACAGATACGCAGTATTTT. It translates to CASSQPGGGTDTQYF.

The chain is built from TRBV29-1 and TRBJ2-3; D ambiguous. Germline-derived CDR1 and CDR2 are SQVTM and ANQGSEA. The CDR3 length is 11 residues. Trimming took 6 bases from V and 3 from J, leaving 7 bases between them. CDR3 in DNA: TGCAGCGTCGATCAGACAGATACGCAGTATTTT. Its translation is CSVDQTDTQYF.

This chain connects TRBV7-9 to TRBJ1-1, with D uncertain. Germline CDR1 is SEHNR and CDR2 is FQNEAQ (reference sequence). Between the trimmed V and J ends, which lost 8 bases and 3 bases, there was a span of 13 bases. The CDR3 covers 13 residues. Written as DNA, the CDR3 is TGTGCCAGCGAGACGCGGGAGTACACTGAAGCTTTCTTT. This gives the protein CASETREYTEAFF.

This rearrangement joins TRBV19 to TRBJ1-2; D not certain. Trimming removed 1 base from V and 7 bases from J, with 7 bases in between. The CDR3 totals 12 residues. Germline lookup yields CDR1 LNHDA and CDR2 SQIVND (reference sequence). The CDR3 DNA sequence: TGTGCCAGTAGTATAGGGGCTTCTGGCTACACCTTC. This sequence encodes CASSIGASGYTF.

The genes are TRBV28 and TRBJ1-1; 9 bases line up with TRBD1. The CDR3 contains 13 residues. V lost 5 bases, J lost 5 bases, and 3 bases stayed unmatched. Germline lookup yields CDR1 MDHEN and CDR2 SYDVKM. The CDR3 sequence is CASSPGQGTEAFF. The CDR3 region has the DNA TGTGCCAGCAGTCCGGGACAGGGAACTGAAGCTTTCTTT.

The chain employs TRBV19 and TRBJ1-1; tentatively, D is TRBD1 (6 bases). Trimming pared 4 bases from V and 2 bases from J, leaving 26 bases between. The CDR3 is 19 amino acids. CDR1 is LNHDA, CDR2 SQIVND, per germline (reference sequence). The CDR3 loop reads CASSKNPTGKLPPNTEAFF. For the CDR3, the DNA is TGTGCCAGTAGTAAAAACCCCACAGGGAAGCTCCCCCCCAACACTGAAGCTTTCTTT.

The chain couples TRBV11-2 to TRBJ2-7; D possibly corresponds to TRBD1 (5 bases). The CDR3 covers 12 residues. Looked up from germline, CDR1 is SGHAT and CDR2 is FQNNGV. V shed 7 bases and J shed 3 bases, with 10 bases lying between them. CDR3 in amino acids: CASKGRNYEQYF. CDR3 nucleotides: TGTGCCAGCAAGGGGCGGAACTACGAGCAGTACTTC.

The chain combines TRBV3-1 (or the pseudogene TRBV3-2) with TRBJ2-1; 10 bases match TRBD2. V lost 1 base to trimming and J lost 3 bases; unmatched junction nucleotides: 3. CDR1 and CDR2 from the germline V gene are LGHDT and YNNKEL (reference sequence). The CDR3 contains 16 residues. The CDR3 region has the DNA TGTGCCAGCAGCCAAGGGGAGCGGGGGGGCTACAATGAGCAGTTCTTC. It translates to CASSQGERGGYNEQFF.